The 9 T cell receptor beta chains presented below share a single source sample, sequenced in a study of cytomegalovirus exposure and HLA in healthy donors. In the PCR, 60 Vbeta and 13 Jbeta primers were used. Using immunoSEQ multiplex PCR, the repertoire was profiled, and TCRdb retains in-frame clones only, with some absent. The table shows 100,000 or so clones, with around 73% occurring only once. The sample consisted of PBMCs. These receptors were obtained from a man aged 35-49 years in good health and CMV-seronegative.

The chain combines TRBV5-1 with TRBJ1-1; D is possibly TRBD1 (6 bases). Germline CDR1 is SGHRS and CDR2 is YFSETQ. The CDR3 covers 14 residues. The ends were cut back, 7 bases at V and 0 bases at J, with 13 bases in the middle. This chain's CDR3 is CASCPTGLNTEAFF. The CDR3 DNA sequence: TGCGCCAGCTGCCCCACAGGGTTGAACACTGAAGCTTTCTTT.

The gene calls are TRBV2 and TRBJ1-6, with 7 bases identical to TRBD1. The CDR3 extends over 14 amino acids. The germline V gene encodes CDR1 SNHLY and CDR2 FYNNEI. V trimming: 3 bases; J trimming: 9 bases; junction bases outside the gene matches: 5. In DNA form, the CDR3 reads TGTGCCAGCAGTGATCGGGCAGGGGGTTCACCCCTCCACTTT. Translating gives CASSDRAGGSPLHF.

The chain uses TRBV5-6 and TRBJ1-2; maybe TRBD1 (5 bases). CDR3 length equals 16 residues. The V gene's germline CDR1 is SGHDT and CDR2 YYEEEE. V was pared by 4 bases and J by 4 bases, with 20 bases between. CDR3 nucleotide sequence: TGTGCCAGCAGCCCCGGGGACGGGAGACCCGTCTATGGCTACACCTTC. Protein: CASSPGDGRPVYGYTF.

This clone was recorded once. This sequence joins TRBV18 and TRBJ1-5; no firm D call. The CDR3 is 13 amino acids. Germline lookup yields CDR1 KGHSH and CDR2 LQKENI. The V gene lost 3 bases and the J gene lost 11 bases, with 14 bases spanning the gap. CDR3 loop: CASSPDAVGTQHF. Here the CDR3 DNA reads TGTGCCAGCTCACCTGACGCGGTCGGAACCCAGCATTTT.

The count of this clone is one. The gene calls are TRBV7-8 and TRBJ2-7; 7 bases fit TRBD1. J was trimmed by 9 bases and V by 1 base; bases with no gene match: 9. Germline loops: CDR1 SGHVS, CDR2 FQNEAQ. The CDR3 is 14 residues long. CDR3 amino acids: CASSLVLGGEGQYF. CDR3 coding DNA: TGTGCCAGCAGCTTAGTTTTAGGGGGCGAGGGGCAGTACTTC.

V usage is TRBV5-1 and J usage is TRBJ2-3; a weak D match, TRBD1 (5 bases). There are 16 residues in the CDR3. Germline values: CDR1 SGHRS, CDR2 YFSETQ. Trimming took off 4 bases at V and 2 bases at J, with 17 bases between the two ends. The chain's CDR3 is CASSASDIRFTDTQYF. Written as DNA, the CDR3 is TGCGCCAGCAGCGCATCGGACATCCGATTCACAGATACGCAGTATTTT.

The genes are TRBV6-5 and TRBJ1-6, with TRBD1 identical over 11 bases. Germline-derived CDR1 and CDR2 are MNHEY and SVGAGI. J lost 10 bases, V lost 5 bases, and 4 bases had no gene match. The CDR3 has 14 residues. CDR3 in amino acids: CASSDGTGGSPLHF. The CDR3 nucleotides read TGTGCCAGCAGTGACGGGACAGGGGGATCACCCCTCCACTTT.

J is TRBJ1-1 and V is TRBV14; tentative D call: TRBD1 (6 bases). This CDR3 has 14 amino acids. Germline loops: CDR1 SGHDN, CDR2 FVKESK. V was cut by 4 bases and J by 3 bases, with 12 bases left in between. CDR3 in amino acids: CASSLRGAYTEAFF. As DNA, the CDR3 is TGTGCCAGCAGCCTGCGGGGGGCGTACACTGAAGCTTTCTTT.

The chain is built from TRBV2 and TRBJ1-4; 7 bases are a match to TRBD1. CDR1 is SNHLY, CDR2 FYNNEI, per germline. The CDR3 has 15 residues. After removal of 5 bases from V and 0 bases from J, the junction contained 3 bases not matched to a gene. DNA of the CDR3: TGTGCCAGCAGTACGCAGGGGGCAACTAATGAAAAACTGTTTTTT. This codes for CASSTQGATNEKLFF.